These 8 T cell receptor beta chains originate from one sample sequenced in a study of CD8+ T cells in alopecia areata. The treatment denotes: oral pan-JAK inhibitor, 5-10 mg twice daily. It was cDNA, reverse transcribed from extracted RNA, that served as the sequencing template. Assay used: immunoSEQ multiplex PCR; TCRdb lists only in-frame clones, some missing. Here the sample spans 180,000 or so clones, nearly 60% being singletons. The source was CD4+ T cells sorted from blood, collected at week 24, from a patient treated with tofacitinib. The origin of the receptors is a human donor with alopecia areata.

This clone was recorded a few times. The genes are TRBV25-1 and TRBJ1-6; the match to TRBD1 covers 7 bases. V was clipped by 4 bases and J by 7 bases; unmatched bases: 10. The germline gives CDR1 MGHDK, CDR2 SYGVNS. The CDR3 has 16 residues. The CDR3 sequence: CASSGYRGYSNSPLHF. The DNA of the CDR3 is TGTGCCAGCAGTGGATACAGGGGTTATAGCAATTCACCCCTCCACTTT.

This clone occurred a few times. Sequence at one end of the junction differs from germline and may be a read error. The rearrangement links TRBV7-9 to TRBJ1-2; 8 bases align to TRBD1. Germline values: CDR1 SEHNR, CDR2 FQNEAQ (reference sequence). CDR3 size: 14 residues. The chain's CDR3 is CASSRAEAQGAHAF. Written as DNA, the CDR3 is TGTGCCAGCAGCCGAGCGGAGGCCCAGGGGGCGCACGCCTTC.

In its sample, this clone was seen once. The V and J genes are TRBV30 and TRBJ1-3, with D uncertain. Trimming shortened V by 8 bases and J by 5 bases, and 7 bases separated the two germline ends. Germline CDR1 reads GTSNPN; CDR2 reads SVGIG (reference sequence). The length of the CDR3 is 10 residues. In DNA, the CDR3 is TGTGCCGGAGGAAGAAACACCATATATTTT. This codes for CAGGRNTIYF.

CDR3 residues: CASSFFRTSGRAHEQYF. CDR3 nucleotides: TGTGCCAGCAGCTTTTTTAGGACTAGCGGGAGGGCCCACGAGCAGTACTTC. This chain joins TRBV7-9 and TRBJ2-7; 15 bases are a match to TRBD2. CDR3 length equals 17 residues. J was trimmed by 5 bases and V by 3 bases; bases with no gene match: 8. The germline gives CDR1 SEHNR, CDR2 FQNEAQ (reference sequence).

The chain has TRBV7-2 and TRBJ2-7; 12 bases map to TRBD2. V trimming: 1 base; J trimming: 4 bases; junction bases outside the gene matches: 2. The V gene's germline CDR1 is SGHTA and CDR2 FQGNSA. The length of the CDR3 is 15 residues. CDR3 coding DNA: TGTGCCAGCAGCTTAGTGACTAGCGGGAGTTACGAGCAGTACTTC. Translating it yields CASSLVTSGSYEQYF.

This clone was found once. The chain links TRBV2 to TRBJ1-5, with TRBD1 identical over 7 bases. From germline, CDR1 is SNHLY and CDR2 FYNNEI. Germline trimming cut 3 bases from V and 2 bases from J; bases unmatched to any gene: 1. This CDR3 comprises 14 residues. DNA for the CDR3: TGTGCCAGCAGTGAGCAGGGGGGCAATCAGCCCCAGCATTTT. Translating gives CASSEQGGNQPQHF. The entire variable domain, with the rest obtained from reference TRBV2 and TRBJ1-5, is as follows: EPEVTQTPSHQVTQMGQEVILRCVPISNHLYFYWYRQILGQKVEFLVSFYNNEISEKSEIFDDQFSVERPDGSNFTLKIRSTKLEDSAMYFCASSEQGGNQPQHFGDGTRLSIL.

The rearrangement uses TRBV4-3 and TRBJ2-3; 12 bases line up with TRBD2. Germline-derived CDR1 and CDR2 are LGHNA and YSLEER. The CDR3 is made up of 17 amino acids. J gave up 0 bases and V 1 base, and 2 bases lay outside the gene matches. CDR3 loop: CASSQGLAGDSTDTQYF. CDR3 DNA sequence: TGCGCCAGCAGCCAAGGACTAGCGGGAGATAGCACAGATACGCAGTATTTT.

J is TRBJ1-2 and V is TRBV30; D gene unclear. V was trimmed by 2 bases and J by 8 bases, leaving 9 bases between them. The CDR3 is 11 amino acids. The germline gives CDR1 GTSNPN, CDR2 SVGIG (reference sequence). CDR3 DNA: TGTGCCTGGAGTAAGGCTGGCGGCTACACCTTC. This sequence encodes CAWSKAGGYTF.